A single sample gave rise to the 20 T cell receptor beta chains below, sequenced in a study of blood T cell repertoires in COVID-19. Some clones are missing from TCRdb's copy, which holds only in-frame ones; the method was immunoSEQ multiplex PCR. Of some 150,000 clones in the sample, roughly 84% were seen once. What was sequenced was peripheral blood. All receptors come from a man aged 55 to 69 who had recovered from COVID-19.

The chain links TRBV3-1 (or the pseudogene TRBV3-2) to TRBJ2-4; TRBD1 aligns across 10 bases. Germline-derived CDR1 and CDR2 are LGHDT and YNNKEL (reference sequence). Trimming took 1 base from V and 1 from J; bases not matched to a gene: 16. The CDR3 covers 21 residues. CDR3 amino acids: CASSQAPGQGPWGGAKNIQYF. The CDR3 bases are TGTGCCAGCAGCCAAGCCCCGGGACAGGGGCCCTGGGGGGGCGCCAAAAACATTCAGTACTTC.

CDR3 in DNA: TGTGCCAGCAGCCTTCAGGGGTCTGATGAAAAACTGTTTTTT. Amino acid sequence: CASSLQGSDEKLFF. This chain joins TRBV16 and TRBJ1-4, with D perhaps TRBD1 (6 bases). The CDR3 is 14 amino acids. The germline gives CDR1 KGHSY, CDR2 FQNENV. The V gene lost 4 bases and the J gene lost 6 bases, with 12 bases spanning the gap.

In its sample, this clone was seen once. The genes are TRBV5-4 and TRBJ2-1; TRBD2 is a possible D gene (6 bases). The CDR3 has 15 amino acids. Trimming pared 2 bases from V and 8 bases from J, leaving 17 bases between. Germline V gene lookup returns CDR1 SGHNT and CDR2 YYREEE (reference sequence). The CDR3 DNA sequence: TGTGCCAGCAGCTTACCCGGGGGTCTGGGGGATGAGCAGTTCTTC. Amino acids: CASSLPGGLGDEQFF.

This chain links TRBV11-1 with TRBJ2-1; 7 positions match TRBD2. Losses at the gene ends were 5 bases for V and 5 bases for J; bases not matched to a gene: 9. This CDR3 is built from 15 residues. CDR1 and CDR2 (germline): SGHAT, FQDESV (reference sequence). The CDR3 is CASSLYGTTNNEQFF. CDR3 coding DNA: TGTGCCAGCAGCCTATACGGGACTACCAACAATGAGCAGTTCTTC.

The rearrangement uses TRBV9 and TRBJ1-3, with D hard to call. Per the germline V gene, CDR1 is SGDLS and CDR2 is YYNGEE. Trimming removed 4 bases from V and 2 bases from J, with 13 bases in between. CDR3 length: 15 amino acids. The CDR3 sequence is CASSFDGDPGNTIYF. The DNA for the CDR3 is TGTGCCAGCAGCTTTGACGGAGACCCTGGAAACACCATATATTTT.

The chain combines TRBV15 with TRBJ2-7; TRBD1 matches 7 bases. CDR1 and CDR2 from the germline V gene are LNHNV and YYDKDF (reference sequence). V was clipped by 5 bases and J by 5 bases; unmatched bases: 12. The CDR3 runs to 15 residues. DNA of the CDR3: TGTGCCACCAGCGGCGACAGGGCCCAAAGGGACGAGCAGTACTTC. It encodes CATSGDRAQRDEQYF.

This clone was recorded many times. The chain recombines TRBV19 with TRBJ1-5; the D gene is possibly TRBD1 (5 bases). The CDR3 consists of 16 residues. The germline V gene encodes CDR1 LNHDA and CDR2 SQIVND (reference sequence). The ends were cut back, 5 bases at V and 2 bases at J, with 16 bases in the middle. CDR3 sequence: CASSGVGQGGNQPQHF. The DNA for the CDR3 is TGTGCCAGTAGTGGGGTTGGGCAGGGCGGCAATCAGCCCCAGCATTTT.

Of note for this clone: Additional DNA sequences in this sample encode the identical CDR3. V usage is TRBV5-1 and J usage is TRBJ2-7; 8 bases fit TRBD1. This CDR3 comprises 15 residues. From germline, CDR1 is SGHRS and CDR2 YFSETQ. The V segment lost 0 bases and the J segment 2 bases; nucleotides outside the gene matches: 4. Here the CDR3 DNA reads TGCGCCAGCAGCTTGGGTGACAGGGGCACCTACGAGCAGTACTTC. Its protein is CASSLGDRGTYEQYF.

CDR3 sequence reads: CASSQTTGLSYTF. The CDR3 DNA reads as TGTGCCAGCAGTCAGACCACAGGATTAAGCTACACCTTC. The chain joins TRBV27 to TRBJ1-2; D perhaps matches TRBD1 (5 bases). Germline CDR1 and CDR2: MNHEY and SMNVEV (reference sequence). This CDR3 has 13 amino acids. Trimming took off 5 bases at V and 9 bases at J, with 16 bases between the two ends.

The chain combines TRBV9 with TRBJ1-4; perhaps TRBD1 as D (5 bases). This CDR3 is 18 amino acids long. V lost 4 bases to trimming and J lost 0 bases, with 19 bases between them. CDR1 and CDR2 from the germline V gene are SGDLS and YYNGEE. The CDR3 protein is CASSLSGTRGATNEKLFF. The CDR3 coding sequence is TGTGCCAGCAGCCTGTCTGGGACCCGGGGGGCAACTAATGAAAAACTGTTTTTT.

V usage is TRBV3-1 (or the pseudogene TRBV3-2) and J usage is TRBJ2-2, with a possible D match to TRBD2 (5 bases). Trimming pared 4 bases from V and 7 bases from J, leaving 16 bases between. The germline V gene has CDR1 LGHDT and CDR2 YNNKEL (reference sequence). The CDR3 sequence is 15 residues long. CDR3 sequence reads: CASSPGSPPLGELFF. CDR3 DNA: TGTGCCAGCAGCCCGGGGAGTCCCCCCCTCGGGGAGCTGTTTTTT.

The chain carries TRBV5-1 and TRBJ2-3, with 14 bases fitting TRBD2. The CDR3 totals 16 residues. Trimming removed 4 bases from V and 4 bases from J; junction bases left unmatched: 5. Looked up from germline, CDR1 is SGHRS and CDR2 is YFSETQ. The chain's CDR3 is CASSRGLAGGSDTQYF. The CDR3, as DNA: TGCGCCAGCAGCAGAGGACTAGCGGGGGGATCAGATACGCAGTATTTT.

The genes are TRBV6-5 and TRBJ1-4; 9 nucleotides match TRBD1. This CDR3 is 16 amino acids long. The J segment lost 8 bases and the V segment lost 4 bases, leaving 11 bases of the junction unmatched. The germline gives CDR1 MNHEY, CDR2 SVGAGI. CDR3 loop: CASSFQPGQGIEKLFF. CDR3 nucleotide sequence: TGTGCCAGCAGTTTCCAGCCGGGACAGGGAATAGAAAAACTGTTTTTT.

The chain combines TRBV4-2 with TRBJ2-6; a weak D match, TRBD1 (5 bases). This CDR3 is built from 17 residues. Germline CDR1 reads LGHNA; CDR2 reads YNFKEQ. Trimming removed 0 bases at V and 4 bases at J, with 13 bases between. Written as DNA, the CDR3 is TGTGCCAGCAGCCAAGATCATAGGGGATCGGGGGCCAACGTCCTGACTTTC. The encoded protein is CASSQDHRGSGANVLTF.

A single count supports this clone. The chain uses TRBV2 and TRBJ2-3; 7 bases align to TRBD2. Unmatched junction bases numbered 13, after V lost 5 bases and J lost 5 bases. Looked up from germline, CDR1 is SNHLY and CDR2 is FYNNEI. CDR3 length equals 16 residues. The CDR3 sequence: CASSFTQTRGVDTQYF. The CDR3, as DNA: TGTGCCAGCAGTTTCACCCAGACTCGGGGGGTAGATACGCAGTATTTT.

The chain has TRBV7-3 and TRBJ2-7, with 8 bases identical to TRBD1. The CDR3 has 14 amino acids. The V segment lost 5 bases and the J segment 4 bases; nucleotides outside the gene matches: 7. In germline, CDR1 is SGHTA, CDR2 FQGTGA. The CDR3 DNA is TGTGCCAGCAGCCCCGGACAGGGCCGTTACGAGCAGTACTTC. It yields the protein CASSPGQGRYEQYF.

J is TRBJ1-2 and V is TRBV6-5; 8 nucleotides line up with TRBD1. V lost 6 bases and J lost 8; bases outside the gene matches: 11. Germline V CDR1 and CDR2: MNHEY, SVGAGI. The CDR3 contains 14 residues. This chain's CDR3 is CASSPGTGAWGYTF. The CDR3 nucleotides are TGTGCCAGCAGCCCCGGGACAGGAGCTTGGGGCTACACCTTC.

This clone was found once. This CDR3 is also generated by other DNA sequences in the sample. This chain uses TRBV5-1 with TRBJ2-5, with TRBD1 matching 8 bases. In germline, CDR1 is SGHRS, CDR2 YFSETQ. The CDR3 covers 14 residues. V shed 3 bases and J 1 base; nucleotides not matched to a gene: 2. The CDR3 region is CASSSQGVQETQYF. The CDR3 DNA sequence: TGCGCCAGCAGCTCACAGGGGGTCCAAGAGACCCAGTACTTC. The entire variable domain, with the rest obtained from reference TRBV5-1 and TRBJ2-5, is as follows: KAGVTQTPRYLIKTRGQQVTLSCSPISGHRSVSWYQQTPGQGLQFLFEYFSETQRNKGNFPGRFSGRQFSNSRSEMNVSTLELGDSALYLCASSSQGVQETQYFGPGTRLLVL.

The V and J genes are TRBV5-1 and TRBJ2-7, with a weak D call TRBD2 (5 bases). Germline V lookup: CDR1 SGHRS, CDR2 YFSETQ. Trimming removed 0 bases from V and 0 bases from J, with 13 bases in between. The CDR3 covers 16 residues. CDR3: CASSLAPGVSSYEQYF. The CDR3 coding sequence is TGCGCCAGCAGCTTGGCACCCGGGGTTAGCTCCTACGAGCAGTACTTC. The variable domain in full, completed from reference TRBV5-1 and TRBJ2-7, reads KAGVTQTPRYLIKTRGQQVTLSCSPISGHRSVSWYQQTPGQGLQFLFEYFSETQRNKGNFPGRFSGRQFSNSRSEMNVSTLELGDSALYLCASSLAPGVSSYEQYFGPGTRLTVT.

In this sample, this clone turned up a few times. The CDR3 protein is CAISVGQGYAGNTIYF. DNA of the CDR3: TGTGCCATCAGTGTTGGGCAGGGGTACGCTGGAAACACCATATATTTT. The chain joins TRBV10-3 to TRBJ1-3; D is possibly TRBD1 (6 bases). Trimming removed 4 bases from V and 2 bases from J, with 15 bases in between. Germline lookup yields CDR1 ENHRY and CDR2 SYGVKD. This CDR3 contains 16 residues.